This T cell receptor (beta chain) was found in a study of blood T cell repertoires in COVID-19. The CDR3 runs 14 residues. The ends lost 5 bases at V and 5 bases at J; junction bases unmatched: 7. Germline V CDR1 and CDR2: LGHDT, YNNKEL (reference sequence). Membership in each cohort depended on participant-reported clinical history. Cohort 3 donors were reported recovered after two negative PCRs, clearance, or symptom resolution. As handled by the study authors: The authors estimated nucleated cell counts from reference gene primer amplification. Generated by immunoSEQ multiplex PCR, the TCRdb table keeps only in-frame clones and is missing some. V and J calls and clone size are those listed in that table; D and trimming were worked out from the DNA. The sample consists of a few hundred thousand clones, 65% to 90% of them appearing once.

The chain is built from TRBV3-1 (or the pseudogene TRBV3-2) and TRBJ2-7; 9 bases line up with TRBD2. The TCR comes from a woman in her late teens or twenties who had recovered from COVID-19. Sequenced sample: PBMCs or T cells enriched from blood (not recorded which). The CDR3 reads CASSETSGYDEQYF. CDR3 nucleotides: TGTGCCAGCAGCGAAACTAGCGGGTACGACGAGCAGTACTTC.